This T cell receptor beta chain emerged from a study of OX40 agonist ivuxolimab in advanced cancers. This CDR3 contains 13 residues. From germline, CDR1 is SGHTA and CDR2 FQGNSA. Deletions cut 1 base from V and 5 bases from J, with 8 bases between. The study, taken as a whole, reports: Some of the lowest clonal expansion was seen in partial responders at 0.1-3.0 mg/kg.

TCRdb keeps only in-frame clones here, not all; method: immunoSEQ multiplex PCR. This sample has tens of thousands of clones, with around 78% found just once. A word on this clone: What it binds is not known.

This receptor was obtained from an adult with an advanced solid tumor such as melanoma, head and neck, liver or kidney cancer. The V call is TRBV7-2, the J call TRBJ2-5, with D unclear. Specimen: CD4+ or CD8+ T cells sorted from blood, collected in a trial of the OX40 agonist ivuxolimab. CDR3: CASSLVPEETQYF. CDR3 DNA sequence: TGTGCCAGCAGCTTAGTTCCTGAGGAGACCCAGTACTTC.